Listed below are T cell receptor beta chains from one sample, sequenced in a study of Ad26.COV2.S vaccination and SARS-CoV-2 variants. TCRdb's copy holds only in-frame clones and misses some; the assay was immunoSEQ multiplex PCR. The table shows some 350,000 clones, with roughly 88% occurring only once. The starting material was peripheral blood, obtained in a trial of Ad26.COV2.S vaccine versus placebo. The receptor set was obtained from a person between 18 and 60 years old who received the Ad26.COV2.S COVID-19 vaccine or a placebo. The CDR3 runs from the conserved cysteine through the conserved F or W. A D gene is named only where the DNA matches it firmly. Part of the rows lack a size; the others show once, few, many or a class for expanded clones.

clone_size	d_call	j_call	v_call	cdr3_nt	cdr3_aa
-	-	TRBJ1-2	TRBV3-1/TRBV3-2	TGTGCCAGCAGCCAAGATCGGGGGGGGGCCCCCAACTATGGCTACACCTTC	CASSQDRGGAPNYGYTF
-	TRBD2	TRBJ2-7	TRBV4-3	TGCGCCAGCAGCCAAGAGACTAGCGGGGCCCACGAGCAGTACTTC	CASSQETSGAHEQYF
once	-	TRBJ1-1	TRBV2	TGTGCCAGCAGTGAATTGCAACGGACTGAAGCTTTCTTT	CASSELQRTEAFF
-	-	TRBJ2-2	TRBV27	TGTGCCAGCAGTTCGGAGGGTCCGGGGCTGTTTTTT	CASSSEGPGLFF
few	-	TRBJ1-2	TRBV12-3/TRBV12-4	TGTGCCAGCAGTTTACAGGGGAAACCTGGCTACACCTTC	CASSLQGKPGYTF
-	TRBD1	TRBJ2-2	TRBV28	TGTGCCAGCAGTTTACAGGGGGTAACCGGGGAGCTGTTTTTT	CASSLQGVTGELFF
-	-	TRBJ1-1	TRBV18	TGTGCCAGCTCACCCTCGCTACAGGGAATAAATTCGGGAGCTTTCTTT	CASSPSLQGINSGAFF
-	-	TRBJ1-1	TRBV20-1	TGCAGTGCTTTAGAGAACACTGAAGCTTTCTTT	CSALENTEAFF
-	-	TRBJ1-5	TRBV4-3	TGCGCCAGCAGCCAAGAGCTGGGAAACCAGCCCCAGCATTTT	CASSQELGNQPQHF
-	TRBD1	TRBJ1-2	TRBV6-6	TGTGCCAGCAGTGGACAGGGAGAGTATGGCTACACCTTC	CASSGQGEYGYTF
-	TRBD2	TRBJ2-3	TRBV6-6	TGTGCCAGCAGTCGCGGACGGGTAGCGGGGACCACAGATACGCAGTATTTT	CASSRGRVAGTTDTQYF
-	-	TRBJ1-1	TRBV25-1	TGTGCCAGCAGTGAATTCGAGGGACCGAACACTGAAGCTTTCTTT	CASSEFEGPNTEAFF
once	-	TRBJ1-4	TRBV10-3	TGTGCCATCAGTGAGGGGCTCGGGCGAGAAAAACTGTTTTTT	CAISEGLGREKLFF
-	-	TRBJ1-1	TRBV30	TGTGCCTGGAGTAATGGGGAGGCTGAAGCTTTCTTT	CAWSNGEAEAFF
-	TRBD2	TRBJ2-1	TRBV19	TGTGCCAGTAGTATAGGACTAGCGGGGTACAATGAGCAGTTCTTC	CASSIGLAGYNEQFF
-	-	TRBJ1-2	TRBV14	TGTGCCAGCAGCCGGGGTTACCCCTATGGCTACACCTTC	CASSRGYPYGYTF
-	-	TRBJ1-2	TRBV28	TGTGCCAGCAGTTTAGATCAGGGGATCTATGGCTACACCTTC	CASSLDQGIYGYTF
-	TRBD1	TRBJ2-5	TRBV7-9	TGTGCCAGCAGCGGACAGGGGGTTGGAGAGACCCAGTACTTC	CASSGQGVGETQYF
-	TRBD2	TRBJ2-1	TRBV9	TGTACCAGCAGCCCATACTGGACTAGCGGGAGAATCCATGAGCAGTTCTTC	CTSSPYWTSGRIHEQFF
-	-	TRBJ2-6	TRBV25-1	TGTGCCAGCAGTACGGGGGACCACGTTGGGGCCAACGTCCTGACTTTC	CASSTGDHVGANVLTF
once	TRBD1	TRBJ1-1	TRBV5-6	TGTGCCAGCATCCCGACAGGGGCCGCCAACACTGAAGCTTTCTTT	CASIPTGAANTEAFF
once	-	TRBJ2-7	TRBV6-5	TGTGCCAGCAGTTACTCGACGCGCAGAACCTACGAGCAGTACTTC	CASSYSTRRTYEQYF
-	-	TRBJ2-5	TRBV3-1/TRBV3-2	TGTGCCAGCAGCCAAGATACGGCCAGGGGGACCCAGTACTTC	CASSQDTARGTQYF